The 13 T cell receptor beta chains in this list originate from one sample, sequenced in a study of circulating CD8 cells and anti-PD-1 response in melanoma. Using approximately 15 ng of total RNA, TCR libraries were made with the QIAseq Immune Repertoire TCR panel. TCRdb used MiXCR to reprocess the reads, holding one entry per CDR3 protein. The sample shows about 2,000 distinct CDR3 sequences, around 6.6% of them seen only once. Four subsets defined by PD-1 and/or TIGIT were sorted from live CD3+CD8+TCRalphabeta+ cells. The source material was CD8+ T cells from PBMCs, sampled at baseline or after one month of anti-PD-1 therapy (not recorded which). Receptor source: a human donor with melanoma.

By proportion, this clonotype is large (0.1 to 1%). CDR3 in amino acids: CASSHGLNYEQYF. The CDR3 DNA sequence: TGTGCCAGCAGCCACGGACTGAACTACGAGCAGTACTTC. The genes are TRBV16 and TRBJ2-7; possible D gene TRBD2, 5 bases. CDR1 is KGHSY, CDR2 FQNENV, per germline. Trimming shortened V by 3 bases and J by 3 bases, and 9 bases separated the two germline ends. The CDR3 is 13 residues long.

The chain has TRBV19 and TRBJ2-7; TRBD1 matches 8 bases. J lost 2 bases, V lost 5 bases, and 8 bases had no gene match. The CDR3 has 15 amino acids. From germline, CDR1 is LNHDA and CDR2 SQIVND (reference sequence). The CDR3 region is CASSAGTGNPYEQYF. Here the CDR3 DNA reads TGTGCCAGTAGTGCTGGGACAGGCAACCCCTACGAGCAGTACTTC. Full variable domain (rest looked up from reference TRBV19 and TRBJ2-7): DGGITQSPKYLFRKEGQNVTLSCEQNLNHDAMYWYRQDPGQGLRLIYYSQIVNDFQKGDIAEGYSVSREKKESFPLTVTSAQKNPTAFYLCASSAGTGNPYEQYFGPGTRLTVT.

V is TRBV5-5 and J is TRBJ1-2; D is undetermined. The germline V and J ends were trimmed by 1 base and 8 bases, with 9 bases remaining between them. The germline V gene has CDR1 SGHKS and CDR2 YYEKEE (reference sequence). CDR3 length: 12 residues. CDR3: CASSLPSPGYTF. In DNA, the CDR3 is TGTGCCAGCAGCTTGCCATCCCCCGGCTACACCTTC.

By sample share, this clonotype is medium-sized. The rearrangement joins TRBV5-4 to TRBJ2-5, with a weak D call TRBD1 (5 bases). Germline V gives CDR1 SGHNT, CDR2 YYREEE (reference sequence). The V gene lost 2 bases and the J gene lost 4 bases, with 9 bases spanning the gap. The CDR3 totals 13 residues. Here the CDR3 reads CASSFRVGETQYF. DNA for the CDR3: TGTGCCAGCAGCTTCAGGGTCGGAGAGACCCAGTACTTC.

The chain employs TRBV5-4 and TRBJ2-6; either TRBD1 or TRBD2 may fit D (6 bases each). Between the trimmed V and J ends, which lost 4 bases and 4 bases, there was a span of 15 bases. The CDR3 sequence is 16 residues long. CDR1 SGHNT and CDR2 YYREEE come from the germline V gene (reference sequence). CDR3 sequence: CASSGGTPSGANVLTF. The DNA for the CDR3 is TGTGCCAGCAGCGGGGGGACACCATCCGGGGCCAACGTCCTGACTTTC.

This clonotype counts as medium-sized. The CDR3 sequence: CASSLYAWQVDNEQFF. The CDR3 nucleotides are TGTGCCAGCAGTTTATACGCTTGGCAGGTGGACAATGAGCAGTTCTTC. This rearrangement joins TRBV27 to TRBJ2-1, with D uncertain. V dropped 1 base and J dropped 5 bases, with 15 bases sitting between them. Germline CDR1 and CDR2: MNHEY and SMNVEV (reference sequence). The CDR3 length is 16 residues.

Judged by abundance, this clonotype is large (0.1 to 1%). This chain joins TRBV28 and TRBJ2-7; 9 nucleotides line up with TRBD1. The CDR3 is 14 residues long. Germline V gene sequence: CDR1 MDHEN, CDR2 SYDVKM. V lost 7 bases, J lost 5 bases, and 9 bases stayed unmatched. For the CDR3, the DNA is TGTGCCAGCACTCCCGGGACAGGGATGGACGAGCAGTACTTC. As protein: CASTPGTGMDEQYF.

The genes are TRBV5-4 and TRBJ2-7; no definite D call. V gave up 4 bases and J gave up 7 bases, with 12 bases separating them. The germline CDR1 and CDR2 sequences are SGHNT and YYREEE (reference sequence). CDR3 length: 12 residues. CDR3 in amino acids: CASSRGRWEQYF. In nucleotides, the CDR3 is TGTGCCAGCAGCCGTGGGCGGTGGGAGCAGTACTTC. The whole variable domain, remainder taken from reference TRBV5-4 and TRBJ2-7, is ETGVTQSPTHLIKTRGQQVTLRCSSQSGHNTVSWYQQALGQGPQFIFQYYREEENGRGNFPPRFSGLQFPNYSSELNVNALELDDSALYLCASSRGRWEQYFGPGTRLTVT.

By sample share, this clonotype is medium-sized. This sequence joins TRBV19 and TRBJ2-7; D may be TRBD2 (6 bases). This CDR3 is built from 13 residues. Trimming left V 4 bases short and J 4 bases short, with 11 bases between. CDR1 and CDR2 from the germline V gene are LNHDA and SQIVND (reference sequence). CDR3 amino acids: CASSRGLSYEQYF. The CDR3 nucleotides read TGTGCCAGTAGTAGGGGACTGTCATACGAGCAGTACTTC.

By sample share, this clonotype is medium-sized. The CDR3 sequence is CASSILLSTDTQYF. The CDR3 region has the DNA TGTGCCAGTAGTATTCTGCTTAGCACAGATACGCAGTATTTT. The chain employs TRBV19 and TRBJ2-3, with unresolved D. Germline assignment: CDR1 LNHDA and CDR2 SQIVND (reference sequence). The V and J ends lost 3 bases and 0 bases respectively, with 7 bases between them. The CDR3 length is 14 residues.

This clonotype is medium-sized within its sample. The rearrangement joins TRBV19 to TRBJ2-2, with TRBD1 matching 8 bases. V lost 2 bases, J lost 5 bases, and 19 bases stayed unmatched. Looked up from germline, CDR1 is LNHDA and CDR2 is SQIVND (reference sequence). The CDR3 loop spans 20 amino acids. The CDR3 nucleotides read TGTGCCAGTAGTATACCGGACAGGGACCTAGCCCAATTGGGAACCGGGGAGCTGTTTTTT. Amino acids: CASSIPDRDLAQLGTGELFF.

The rearrangement uses TRBV30 and TRBJ2-7; no clear D gene. The CDR3 is 13 residues long. V lost 0 bases and J lost 3, with 9 bases in between. Germline values: CDR1 GTSNPN, CDR2 SVGIG (reference sequence). The CDR3 nucleotides read TGTGCCTGGAGTGTACTACTCCACTACGAGCAGTACTTC. Encoded protein: CAWSVLLHYEQYF.

By share of the sample, this clonotype is medium-sized (0.01 to 0.1%). This chain joins TRBV20-1 and TRBJ2-1; D unresolved. The CDR3 has 13 amino acids. The ends were cut back, 0 bases at V and 12 bases at J, with 15 bases in the middle. CDR1 and CDR2 (germline): DFQATT, SNEGSKA (reference sequence). CDR3 region: CSARDGPVEGQFF. The CDR3, as DNA: TGCAGTGCTAGAGATGGGCCAGTAGAAGGGCAGTTCTTC.